This TCR beta chain was observed in a study of CD8+CD57+ T cells in acquired aplastic anemia. This clonotype showed up many times. What it recognizes is unknown. CDR3 and TCR beta VDJ profiling relied on genomic DNA as the template. One entry per CDR3 protein, called by TCRdb with MiXCR from the reads. The data contain about half a million distinct CDR3 sequences, approximately 33% of them seen just once; the ten biggest clones take up less than 1%. All patients picked for sequencing had shown, by flow cytometry, an expansion of CD8+CD57+ cells. Findings and caveats of the study: Between patients and controls, CD8+ Simpson's diversity did not vary significantly. Patients and controls shared twenty-nine CD8+ CDR3 sequences.

CDR3 length: 13 residues. The V gene lost 7 bases and the J gene lost 3 bases, with 13 bases spanning the gap. Per the germline V gene, CDR1 is SNHLY and CDR2 is FYNNEI. The material sequenced was sorted CD4+, CD8+, or CD8+CD57+ T cells (not recorded which) from PBMCs. This receptor was obtained from a human donor with aplastic anemia. The chain is built from TRBV2 and TRBJ2-7; possible D gene TRBD2, 6 bases. DNA for the CDR3: TGTGCCAGCAATGTGGAGGGTGTCTACGAGCAGTACTTC. Its protein is CASNVEGVYEQYF.